This is a list of T cell receptor beta chains from one sample in a study of read filtering for tumor transcriptome and immune sequencing. TCRdb fed the reads into MiXCR, producing one record per CDR3 protein. The profile shows 120,000 or so distinct CDR3 sequences, roughly 13% of them singletons. The sequencing sample was made of a population of CD138-negative cells sorted from bone marrow. These receptors originate from a donor at least 40 years old with multiple myeloma. Both conserved end residues are part of each CDR3. The D gene is left open where the match is weak. Size is stated as once, few, many or a size class.

d_call: TRBD1
j_call: TRBJ2-2
clone_size: many
v_call: TRBV20-1
cdr3_aa: CSALGQGGTGELFF
cdr3_nt: TGCAGTGCTCTAGGACAGGGGGGAACCGGGGAGCTGTTTTTT

d_call: TRBD1
j_call: TRBJ2-7
clone_size: few
v_call: TRBV20-1
cdr3_aa: CSARDLRQGLSYEQYF
cdr3_nt: TGCAGTGCTAGAGACTTGAGACAGGGGCTCTCCTACGAGCAGTACTTC

d_call: TRBD1
j_call: TRBJ2-3
clone_size: many
v_call: TRBV11-1
cdr3_aa: CASSSGTGRNTQYF
cdr3_nt: TGTGCCAGCAGCTCAGGGACAGGGAGGAATACGCAGTATTTT

d_call: NA
j_call: TRBJ2-1
clone_size: many
v_call: TRBV20-1
cdr3_aa: CSAAGVQQPYNEQFF
cdr3_nt: TGCAGTGCTGCCGGCGTGCAGCAGCCATACAATGAGCAGTTCTTC

d_call: NA
j_call: TRBJ1-2
clone_size: many
v_call: TRBV4-1
cdr3_aa: CASRVRDVRNYGYTF
cdr3_nt: TGCGCCAGCAGGGTTCGGGACGTACGTAACTATGGCTACACCTTC

d_call: NA
j_call: TRBJ1-1
clone_size: many
v_call: TRBV12-5
cdr3_aa: CASGLPGGPPEAFF
cdr3_nt: TGTGCTAGTGGTTTGCCCGGGGGCCCTCCTGAAGCTTTCTTT

d_call: NA
j_call: TRBJ2-2
clone_size: many
v_call: TRBV7-9
cdr3_aa: CASRIQGADGELFF
cdr3_nt: TGTGCCAGCAGGATCCAAGGGGCCGACGGGGAGCTGTTTTTT

d_call: NA
j_call: TRBJ2-7
clone_size: many
v_call: TRBV18
cdr3_aa: CASSPTEGVYEQYF
cdr3_nt: TGTGCCAGCTCCCCGACCGAGGGAGTTTACGAGCAGTACTTC

d_call: NA
j_call: TRBJ1-6
clone_size: many
v_call: TRBV3-1
cdr3_aa: CASRLGQYNSPLHF
cdr3_nt: TGTGCCAGCAGACTCGGACAGTATAATTCACCCCTCCACTTT

d_call: TRBD1
j_call: TRBJ2-3
clone_size: few
v_call: TRBV12-3/TRBV12-4
cdr3_aa: CASKTLTGADTQYF
cdr3_nt: TGTGCCAGCAAAACTTTGACAGGGGCTGATACGCAGTATTTT

d_call: TRBD2
j_call: TRBJ2-7
clone_size: many
v_call: TRBV20-1
cdr3_aa: CSASPGPGLAGGSSYEQYF
cdr3_nt: TGCAGTGCTAGCCCGGGGCCGGGACTAGCGGGAGGGAGCTCCTACGAGCAGTACTTC

d_call: TRBD1
j_call: TRBJ2-1
clone_size: many
v_call: TRBV6-2/TRBV6-3
cdr3_aa: CASDDGTGVYNEQFF
cdr3_nt: TGTGCCAGCGATGATGGGACAGGGGTTTACAATGAGCAGTTCTTC